In this sample, the clone carrying this TCR beta chain turned up once. Running of the assay took place at deep level. For every subset, genomic DNA was evenly distributed across several immunoSEQ plates. For sorted subsets, roughly 200 ng DNA per replicate equaled about 30,000 T cell genomes. The method was immunoSEQ multiplex PCR; TCRdb's version includes in-frame clones alone and lacks a portion of them. The sample shows about 1 million clones, about three quarters of them seen only once. This sample was taken from a study of shared clonotypes between healthy human individuals. Looking at the study overall: Three men and two women, aged 18 to 49, were donors.

Germline assignment: CDR1 SGHRS and CDR2 YFSETQ. V was shortened by 0 bases and J by 7 bases, with 17 bases between the two germline ends. CDR3 size: 16 residues. The chain combines TRBV5-1 with TRBJ1-5; possibly TRBD1 for D (6 bases). This sequence was found in a man between 18 and 29 years old in good health. The source material was memory CD4+ T cells sorted from blood. Noted subset: CD45RA-negative fraction. Written as DNA, the CDR3 is TGCGCCAGCAGCTTGGGGCAGTCAGGGGTTTTCCAGCCCCAGCATTTT. It specifies CASSLGQSGVFQPQHF. Combining the CDR3 with reference TRBV5-1 and TRBJ1-5 gives the whole variable domain KAGVTQTPRYLIKTRGQQVTLSCSPISGHRSVSWYQQTPGQGLQFLFEYFSETQRNKGNFPGRFSGRQFSNSRSEMNVSTLELGDSALYLCASSLGQSGVFQPQHFGDGTRLSIL.